Below are 27 T cell receptor beta chains sequenced from a single sample in a study of T cell responses to AZD1222 COVID-19 vaccine (dated by TCRdb to about 2021). The time point label here, explained by the study, means: baseline before first vaccination. Library method: the immunoSEQ multiplex PCR assay. Held by TCRdb, this immuneACCESS table contains in-frame sequences only and omits some clones. Under half of the omission traces to an unresolved V gene where checked; the cause of the rest is unknown. This sample is represented by some 130,000 clones; 80% to 95% of them were singletons. The top ten clones comprise roughly 3.1% of the sample. The sample consisted of peripheral blood, taken on day 0 of AZD1222 vaccination. The origin of the receptors is an adult in good health.

The chain carries TRBV5-8 and TRBJ1-5, with a tentative D call TRBD1 (6 bases). From germline, CDR1 is SGHTS and CDR2 YDEGEE. V lost 4 bases and J 6 bases, leaving 17 bases between the germline ends. CDR3 length equals 15 residues. Here the CDR3 DNA reads TGTGCCAGCAGCACCCTCGAAGGGGGGCGTCAGCCCCAGCATTTT. Amino acid sequence: CASSTLEGGRQPQHF.

This clone has only one observation. V usage is TRBV7-3 and J usage is TRBJ2-1; D uncertain. V lost 5 bases to trimming and J lost 4 bases, with 15 bases between them. Germline values: CDR1 SGHTA, CDR2 FQGTGA. The CDR3 contains 15 residues. This CDR3 is CASSPYSTWYNEQFF. The CDR3 nucleotides are TGTGCCAGCAGCCCCTACTCGACTTGGTACAATGAGCAGTTCTTC.

The chain joins TRBV27 to TRBJ1-1; D is undetermined. Trimming left V 6 bases short and J 1 base short, with 12 bases between. CDR3 length: 14 residues. Germline CDR1 MNHEY, CDR2 SMNVEV (reference sequence). In DNA form, the CDR3 reads TGTGCCAGCAGCCTCTCGGACGGGAACACTGAAGCTTTCTTT. It codes for CASSLSDGNTEAFF.

The V gene is TRBV6-2 or TRBV6-3, the J gene TRBJ1-1; TRBD1 might be the D (5 bases). Trimming took 3 bases from V and 7 from J, leaving 12 bases between them. This CDR3 is 13 amino acids long. The germline V gene encodes CDR1 MNHEY and CDR2 SVGEGT. The CDR3 loop reads CASSYFGGSEAFF. The CDR3 nucleotides read TGTGCCAGCAGTTATTTCGGGGGAAGTGAAGCTTTCTTT.

This sequence joins TRBV5-4 and TRBJ2-5; 8 bases are shared with TRBD2. From germline, CDR1 is SGHNT and CDR2 YYREEE (reference sequence). J was trimmed by 5 bases and V by 4 bases; bases with no gene match: 7. The CDR3 runs 14 residues. This CDR3 is CASSARGGPETQYF. CDR3 coding DNA: TGTGCCAGCAGCGCCCGGGGGGGTCCGGAGACCCAGTACTTC. Combining the CDR3 with reference TRBV5-4 and TRBJ2-5 gives the whole variable domain ETGVTQSPTHLIKTRGQQVTLRCSSQSGHNTVSWYQQALGQGPQFIFQYYREEENGRGNFPPRFSGLQFPNYSSELNVNALELDDSALYLCASSARGGPETQYFGPGTRLLVL.

The chain couples TRBV9 to TRBJ1-3; D gene uncertain. The CDR3 is made up of 17 amino acids. CDR1 SGDLS and CDR2 YYNGEE come from the germline V gene. Between the trimmed V and J ends, which lost 2 bases and 0 bases, there was a span of 15 bases. CDR3 in amino acids: CASSVFGRIDSGNTIYF. DNA for the CDR3: TGTGCCAGCAGCGTCTTTGGACGGATCGACTCTGGAAACACCATATATTTT.

The rearrangement joins TRBV28 to TRBJ2-3; D might be TRBD2 (6 bases). The CDR3 extends over 16 amino acids. In germline, CDR1 is MDHEN, CDR2 SYDVKM. The germline V and J ends were trimmed by 2 bases and 2 bases, with 14 bases remaining between them. Here the CDR3 DNA reads TGTGCCAGCAGTTTACGCCCTAGCGCTTACACAGATACGCAGTATTTT. This encodes CASSLRPSAYTDTQYF.

The rearrangement links TRBV19 to TRBJ2-7, with TRBD1 matching 11 bases. CDR1 is LNHDA, CDR2 SQIVND, per germline (reference sequence). The V segment lost 4 bases and the J segment 7 bases; nucleotides outside the gene matches: 9. The CDR3 consists of 15 residues. Here the CDR3 DNA reads TGTGCCAGTAGTACGCCGGGACAGGGGGTGGAAGAGCAGTACTTC. Protein sequence: CASSTPGQGVEEQYF.

The J gene is TRBJ2-1, the V gene TRBV6-5; D is undetermined. Germline lookup yields CDR1 MNHEY and CDR2 SVGAGI. There are 15 residues in the CDR3. V lost 0 bases, J lost 6 bases, and 12 bases lay in between. As DNA, the CDR3 is TGTGCCAGCAGTTACTCGTCCCAGCGAGGCAATGAGCAGTTCTTC. It translates to CASSYSSQRGNEQFF.

V and J are TRBV7-2 and TRBJ2-2; D call uncertain. Trimming removed 5 bases at V and 0 bases at J, with 16 bases between. The V gene's germline CDR1 is SGHTA and CDR2 FQGNSA. The CDR3 length is 17 residues. The CDR3 region has the DNA TGTGCCAGCAGCCCCGCTTTTGGCGGCACGAACACCGGGGAGCTGTTTTTT. Encoded protein: CASSPAFGGTNTGELFF.

The chain is built from TRBV7-9 and TRBJ1-4, with TRBD1 as a possible D gene (5 bases). Trimming stripped 5 bases from V and 5 bases from J, with 12 bases between. This CDR3 spans 14 amino acids. The germline V gene encodes CDR1 SEHNR and CDR2 FQNEAQ (reference sequence). The CDR3 protein is CASSQLGVNEKLFF. For the CDR3, the DNA is TGTGCCAGCAGCCAATTAGGGGTGAATGAAAAACTGTTTTTT.

V gene TRBV5-6 combines with J gene TRBJ1-6, with 7 bases matching TRBD1. The CDR3 has 14 amino acids. The ends lost 4 bases at V and 6 bases at J; junction bases unmatched: 4. From germline, CDR1 is SGHDT and CDR2 YYEEEE. The CDR3 region is CASSQGQSNSPLHF. In DNA, the CDR3 is TGTGCCAGCAGCCAGGGACAGAGTAATTCACCCCTCCACTTT.

The genes are TRBV2 and TRBJ1-2; weak D call: TRBD1 (6 bases). The CDR3 loop spans 14 amino acids. Per the germline V gene, CDR1 is SNHLY and CDR2 is FYNNEI. The ends were cut back, 6 bases at V and 4 bases at J, with 15 bases in the middle. The DNA for the CDR3 is TGTGCCAGCAGGAAGACTCAGGGGCCCTATGGCTACACCTTC. It specifies CASRKTQGPYGYTF.

The rearrangement links TRBV20-1 to TRBJ2-7; D gene uncertain. Looked up from germline, CDR1 is DFQATT and CDR2 is SNEGSKA (reference sequence). The CDR3 is 11 amino acids. Trimming removed 7 bases at V and 2 bases at J, with 9 bases between. CDR3 bases: TGCAGTGTTGCAGCTGCCTACGAGCAGTACTTC. It translates to CSVAAAYEQYF.

This chain uses TRBV5-6 with TRBJ1-2; D is unresolved. Germline assignment: CDR1 SGHDT and CDR2 YYEEEE. V lost 2 bases and J 8 bases, leaving 10 bases between the germline ends. This CDR3 has 12 residues. The CDR3 spells CASSLGHAGYTF. The CDR3 nucleotides read TGTGCCAGCAGCTTAGGCCACGCGGGCTACACCTTC.

The genes are TRBV5-1 and TRBJ1-1; maybe TRBD1 (5 bases). Looked up from germline, CDR1 is SGHRS and CDR2 is YFSETQ. Trimming removed 4 bases at V and 4 bases at J, with 11 bases between. The CDR3 has 13 amino acids. The DNA for the CDR3 is TGCGCCAGCAGCATAGGGGACGGCACTGAAGCTTTCTTT. Residues: CASSIGDGTEAFF.

The rearrangement links TRBV7-6 to TRBJ2-1, with D tentatively TRBD2 (6 bases). V lost 1 base and J lost 4, with 17 bases in between. Germline V gene sequence: CDR1 SGHVS, CDR2 FNYEAQ. CDR3 length equals 17 residues. The CDR3 DNA is TGTGCCAGCAGCTTAGGTGACCCCGAGACTAGTTACAATGAGCAGTTCTTC. This encodes CASSLGDPETSYNEQFF.

This clone was recorded only once. The CDR3 DNA sequence: TGTGCCAGCAGCGTGATCCTGAACACTGAAGCTTTCTTT. This sequence encodes CASSVILNTEAFF. V usage is TRBV9 and J usage is TRBJ1-1; no clear D gene. The V end lost 2 bases, the J end lost 0 bases, and 5 bases lay between the germline ends. This CDR3 is built from 13 residues. Germline values: CDR1 SGDLS, CDR2 YYNGEE.

This clone has a single count. This chain connects TRBV10-3 to TRBJ1-1, with D possibly TRBD1 on 6 matching bases. The CDR3 sequence is 14 residues long. From germline, CDR1 is ENHRY and CDR2 SYGVKD. Trimming stripped 8 bases from V and 3 bases from J, with 16 bases between. The CDR3: CAIGGADGYTEAFF. DNA of the CDR3: TGTGCCATCGGGGGGGCCGACGGATACACTGAAGCTTTCTTT.

This sequence joins TRBV24-1 and TRBJ2-7; 10 nucleotides match TRBD1. Trimming at V came to 5 bases and at J to 3 bases, leaving 6 bases not matched to a gene. The CDR3 contains 15 residues. Germline assignment: CDR1 KGHDR and CDR2 SFDVKD. The CDR3 DNA is TGTGCCACCAGTGTCGGGACAGGGGTCCTCTACGAGCAGTACTTC. Protein product: CATSVGTGVLYEQYF.

This chain links TRBV7-9 with TRBJ2-7; D possibly uses TRBD1 or TRBD2 (5 bases each). V was clipped by 5 bases and J by 12 bases, with 17 bases between them. Germline-derived CDR1 and CDR2 are SEHNR and FQNEAQ (reference sequence). This CDR3 spans 12 amino acids. The CDR3 reads CASSIRDLSRYF. CDR3 nucleotides: TGTGCCAGCAGCATCCGGGACCTCTCTCGGTACTTC.

The chain uses TRBV3-1 (or the pseudogene TRBV3-2) and TRBJ1-4; TRBD1 matches at 10 bases. The V gene's germline CDR1 is LGHDT and CDR2 YNNKEL (reference sequence). The CDR3 consists of 18 residues. With V trimmed by 5 bases and J by 1 base, 10 bases remained unmatched. DNA for the CDR3: TGTGCCAGCAGCGACAGGGGGCGTCGGGTAGAAACTAATGAAAAACTGTTTTTT. Amino acid sequence: CASSDRGRRVETNEKLFF.

The count of this clone is one. The genes are TRBV10-3 and TRBJ2-1; 13 bases agree with TRBD2. The CDR3 totals 15 residues. The V gene's germline CDR1 is ENHRY and CDR2 SYGVKD. Trimming removed 7 bases from V and 9 bases from J; junction bases left unmatched: 9. The CDR3 nucleotides read TGTGCCATCACCCAGGGGACTAGCGGGAATAGTGAGCAGTTCTTC. Translating it yields CAITQGTSGNSEQFF.

CDR3 sequence: CASSQSTPYNEQFF. The DNA for the CDR3 is TGTGCCAGCAGCCAATCCACTCCCTACAATGAGCAGTTCTTC. The V gene is TRBV3-1 (or the pseudogene TRBV3-2), the J gene TRBJ2-1; D remains unclear. The germline V and J ends were trimmed by 2 bases and 2 bases, with 7 bases remaining between them. Germline V gene sequence: CDR1 LGHDT, CDR2 YNNKEL (reference sequence). The CDR3 length is 14 residues.

This chain connects TRBV7-2 to TRBJ2-5, with a weak D call TRBD2 (6 bases). CDR3 size: 15 residues. CDR1 is SGHTA and CDR2 is FQGNSA in the germline V gene. V shed 5 bases and J shed 2 bases, with 15 bases lying between them. The CDR3: CASSRGGAIQETQYF. The DNA for the CDR3 is TGTGCCAGCAGCCGCGGCGGGGCTATACAAGAGACCCAGTACTTC.

This clone was seen a few times. This rearrangement joins TRBV29-1 to TRBJ2-1; D may correspond to TRBD1 or TRBD2 (7 bases each). Germline CDR1 SQVTM, CDR2 ANQGSEA. Between the trimmed V and J ends, which lost 3 bases and 3 bases, there was a span of 24 bases. The CDR3 runs 18 residues. This CDR3 is CSVDRRGGYLGDYNEQFF. The CDR3 DNA is TGCAGCGTTGACCGCAGGGGGGGGTACTTGGGAGACTACAATGAGCAGTTCTTC.

The gene calls are TRBV7-8 and TRBJ1-5, with D perhaps matching TRBD1 (6 bases). With 3 bases removed from V and 4 bases from J, the gap between germline ends came to 16 bases. The CDR3 runs to 16 residues. Germline values: CDR1 SGHVS, CDR2 FQNEAQ. CDR3 sequence reads: CASSFDTGRGNQPQHF. The CDR3 DNA reads as TGTGCCAGCAGCTTCGACACAGGGAGGGGGAATCAGCCCCAGCATTTT.